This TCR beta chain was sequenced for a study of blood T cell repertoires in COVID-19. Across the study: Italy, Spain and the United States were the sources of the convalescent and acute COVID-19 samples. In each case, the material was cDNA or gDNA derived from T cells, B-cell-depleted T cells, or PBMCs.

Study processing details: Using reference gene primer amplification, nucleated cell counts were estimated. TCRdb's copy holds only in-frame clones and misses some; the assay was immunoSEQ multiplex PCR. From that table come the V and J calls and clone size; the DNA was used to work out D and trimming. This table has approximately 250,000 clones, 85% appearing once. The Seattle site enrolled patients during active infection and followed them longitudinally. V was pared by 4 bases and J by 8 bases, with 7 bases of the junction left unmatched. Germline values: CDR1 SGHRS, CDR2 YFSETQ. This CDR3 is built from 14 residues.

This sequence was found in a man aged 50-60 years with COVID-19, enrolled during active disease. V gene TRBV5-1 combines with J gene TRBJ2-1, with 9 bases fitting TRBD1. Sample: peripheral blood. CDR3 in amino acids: CASSGRDRAYEQFF. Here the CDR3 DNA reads TGCGCCAGCAGCGGAAGGGACAGGGCATATGAGCAGTTCTTC.